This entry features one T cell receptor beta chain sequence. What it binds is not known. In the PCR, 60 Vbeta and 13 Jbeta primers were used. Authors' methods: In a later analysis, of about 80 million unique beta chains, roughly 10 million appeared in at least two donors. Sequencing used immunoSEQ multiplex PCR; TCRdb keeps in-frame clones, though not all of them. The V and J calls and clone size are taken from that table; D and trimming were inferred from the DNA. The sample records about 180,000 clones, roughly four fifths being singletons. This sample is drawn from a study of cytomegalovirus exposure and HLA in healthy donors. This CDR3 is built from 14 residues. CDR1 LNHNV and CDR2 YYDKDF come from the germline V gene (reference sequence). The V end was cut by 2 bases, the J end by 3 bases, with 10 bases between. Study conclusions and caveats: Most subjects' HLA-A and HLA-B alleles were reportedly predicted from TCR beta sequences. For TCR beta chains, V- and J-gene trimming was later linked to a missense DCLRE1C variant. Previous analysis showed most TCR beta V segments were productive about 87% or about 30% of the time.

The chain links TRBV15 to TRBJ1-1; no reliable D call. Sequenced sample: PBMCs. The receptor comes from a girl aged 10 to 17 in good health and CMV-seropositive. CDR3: CATSRLSPDTEAFF. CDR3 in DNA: TGTGCCACCAGCAGATTAAGCCCGGACACTGAAGCTTTCTTT.